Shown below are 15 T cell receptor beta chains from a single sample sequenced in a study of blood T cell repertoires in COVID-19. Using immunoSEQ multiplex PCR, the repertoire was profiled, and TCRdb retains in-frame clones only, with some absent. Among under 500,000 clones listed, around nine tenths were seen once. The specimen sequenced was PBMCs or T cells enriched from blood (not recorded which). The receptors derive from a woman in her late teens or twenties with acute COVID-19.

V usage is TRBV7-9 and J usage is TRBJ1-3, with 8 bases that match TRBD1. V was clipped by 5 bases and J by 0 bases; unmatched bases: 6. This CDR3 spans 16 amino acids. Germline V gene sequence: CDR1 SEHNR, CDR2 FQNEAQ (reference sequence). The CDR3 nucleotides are TGTGCCAGCAGCCCGACAGGGGCTAACTCTGGAAACACCATATATTTT. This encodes CASSPTGANSGNTIYF.

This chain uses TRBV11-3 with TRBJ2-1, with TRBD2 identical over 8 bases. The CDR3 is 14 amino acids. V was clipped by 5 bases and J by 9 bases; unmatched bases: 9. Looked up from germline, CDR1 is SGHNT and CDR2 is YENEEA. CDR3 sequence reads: CASSTSGTRGEQFF. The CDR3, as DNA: TGTGCCAGCAGCACCTCCGGGACTAGAGGTGAGCAGTTCTTC.

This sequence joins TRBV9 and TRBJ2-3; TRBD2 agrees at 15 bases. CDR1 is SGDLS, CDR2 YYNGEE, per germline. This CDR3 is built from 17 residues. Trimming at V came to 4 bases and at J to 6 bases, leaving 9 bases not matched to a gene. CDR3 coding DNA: TGTGCCAGCAGCTCCTGGGGAGGGACTAGCGGGGGGGATACGCAGTATTTT. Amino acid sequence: CASSSWGGTSGGDTQYF.

Here the CDR3 reads CASSLKGRDSLTGLFF. The DNA of the CDR3 is TGTGCCAGCAGCTTAAAAGGCCGGGACAGCCTAACGGGTCTGTTTTTT. This rearrangement joins TRBV7-2 to TRBJ1-4, with 7 bases lining up with TRBD1. V dropped 2 bases and J dropped 14; count of bases not matched to a gene: 17. This CDR3 region has 16 residues. Germline lookup yields CDR1 SGHTA and CDR2 FQGNSA.

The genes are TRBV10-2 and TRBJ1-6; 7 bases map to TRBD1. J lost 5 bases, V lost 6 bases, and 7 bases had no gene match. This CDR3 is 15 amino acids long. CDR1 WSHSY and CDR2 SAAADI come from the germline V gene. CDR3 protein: CASRTGYGDNSPLHF. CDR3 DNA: TGCGCCAGCAGGACAGGGTACGGGGATAATTCACCCCTCCACTTT.

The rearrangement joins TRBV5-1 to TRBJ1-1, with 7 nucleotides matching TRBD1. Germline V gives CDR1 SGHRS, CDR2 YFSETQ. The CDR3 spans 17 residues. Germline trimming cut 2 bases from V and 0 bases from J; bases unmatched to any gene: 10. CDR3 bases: TGCGCCAGCAGCTTTTCCACAGGGGTCGAGGTGAACACTGAAGCTTTCTTT. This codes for CASSFSTGVEVNTEAFF.

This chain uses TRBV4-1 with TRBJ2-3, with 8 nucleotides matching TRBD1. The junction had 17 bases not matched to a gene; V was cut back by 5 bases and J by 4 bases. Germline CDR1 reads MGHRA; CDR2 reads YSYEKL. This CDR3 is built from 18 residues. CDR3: CASSKDRDGHYLSDTQYF. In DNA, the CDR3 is TGCGCCAGCAGCAAGGACAGGGATGGGCACTACCTTTCAGATACGCAGTATTTT.

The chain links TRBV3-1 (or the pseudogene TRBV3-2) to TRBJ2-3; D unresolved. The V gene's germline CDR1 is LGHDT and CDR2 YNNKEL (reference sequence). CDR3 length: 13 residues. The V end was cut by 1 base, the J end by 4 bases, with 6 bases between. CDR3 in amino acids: CASSQGGPDTQYF. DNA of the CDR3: TGTGCCAGCAGCCAAGGAGGTCCAGATACGCAGTATTTT.

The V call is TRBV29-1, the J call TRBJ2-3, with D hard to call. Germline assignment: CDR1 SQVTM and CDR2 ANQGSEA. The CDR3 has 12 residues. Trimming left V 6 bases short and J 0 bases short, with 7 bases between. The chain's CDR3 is CSVVESTDTQYF. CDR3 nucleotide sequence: TGCAGCGTAGTCGAGAGCACAGATACGCAGTATTTT.

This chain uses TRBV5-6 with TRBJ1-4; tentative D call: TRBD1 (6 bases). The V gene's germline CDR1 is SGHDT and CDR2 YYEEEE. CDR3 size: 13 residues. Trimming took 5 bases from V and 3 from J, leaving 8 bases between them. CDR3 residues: CASSSGANEKLFF. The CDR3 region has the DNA TGTGCCAGCAGTTCAGGGGCTAATGAAAAACTGTTTTTT.

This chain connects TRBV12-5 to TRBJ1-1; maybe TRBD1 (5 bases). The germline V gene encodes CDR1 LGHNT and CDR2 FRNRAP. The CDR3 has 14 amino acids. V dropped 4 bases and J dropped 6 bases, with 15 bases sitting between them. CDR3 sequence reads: CASGWGTGNAEAFF. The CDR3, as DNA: TGTGCTAGTGGTTGGGGAACAGGTAACGCTGAAGCTTTCTTT.

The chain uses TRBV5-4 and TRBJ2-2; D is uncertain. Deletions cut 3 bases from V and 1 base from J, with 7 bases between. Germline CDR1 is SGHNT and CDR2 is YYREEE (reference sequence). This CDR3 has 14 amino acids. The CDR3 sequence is CASSSTRNTGELFF. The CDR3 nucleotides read TGTGCCAGCAGCTCAACACGGAACACCGGGGAGCTGTTTTTT.

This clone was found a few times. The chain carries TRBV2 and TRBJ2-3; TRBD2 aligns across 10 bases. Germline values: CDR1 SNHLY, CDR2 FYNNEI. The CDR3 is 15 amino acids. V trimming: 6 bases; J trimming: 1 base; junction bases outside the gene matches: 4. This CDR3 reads CASSASGGGTDTQYF. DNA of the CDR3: TGTGCCAGCAGCGCGAGCGGGGGGGGCACAGATACGCAGTATTTT.

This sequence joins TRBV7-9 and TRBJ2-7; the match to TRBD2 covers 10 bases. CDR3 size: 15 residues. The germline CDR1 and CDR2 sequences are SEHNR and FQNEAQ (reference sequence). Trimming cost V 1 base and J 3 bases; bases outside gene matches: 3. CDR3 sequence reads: CASSLVASGSYEQYF. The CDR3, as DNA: TGTGCCAGCAGCTTAGTTGCTAGCGGGAGCTACGAGCAGTACTTC.

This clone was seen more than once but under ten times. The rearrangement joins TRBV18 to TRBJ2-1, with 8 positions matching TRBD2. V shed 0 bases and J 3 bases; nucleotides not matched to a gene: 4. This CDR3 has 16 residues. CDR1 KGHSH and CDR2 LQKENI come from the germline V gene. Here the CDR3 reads CASSPPGAGDYNEQFF. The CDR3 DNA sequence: TGTGCCAGCTCACCACCGGGAGCGGGAGACTACAATGAGCAGTTCTTC.